Presented here are 17 T cell receptor beta chains from one specimen sequenced in a study of T cells after yellow fever vaccination. MiXCR, applied by TCRdb to the 5' RACE reads, yields one record per CDR3 protein. The sample carries some 400,000 distinct CDR3 sequences, 6.2% recorded once. The specimen was PBMCs, collected 5 days after the yellow fever booster vaccination. These receptors originate from a man aged 30-40 years who received the YFV17D yellow fever vaccine.

This clonotype was counted many times. The V gene is TRBV5-1, the J gene TRBJ2-7; 7 bases fit TRBD1. The CDR3 sequence is 13 residues long. Unmatched junction bases numbered 4, after V lost 4 bases and J lost 3 bases. Germline V gives CDR1 SGHRS, CDR2 YFSETQ. CDR3 bases: TGCGCCAGCAGCGGGGGACAGAACTACGAGCAGTACTTC. This gives the protein CASSGGQNYEQYF.

The chain uses TRBV9 and TRBJ2-3; D gene unclear. The V gene lost 3 bases and the J gene lost 6 bases, with 8 bases spanning the gap. The CDR3 totals 12 residues. Germline V gene data show CDR1 as SGDLS and CDR2 as YYNGEE. CDR3 DNA: TGTGCCAGCAGCGCCACGTGGGATACGCAGTATTTT. This sequence encodes CASSATWDTQYF.

The chain has TRBV5-1 and TRBJ1-4; no clear D gene. Trimming removed 4 bases at V and 6 bases at J, with 10 bases between. There are 13 residues in the CDR3. Germline CDR1 and CDR2: SGHRS and YFSETQ. Written as DNA, the CDR3 is TGCGCCAGCAGCGAGTACACGGATGAAAAACTGTTTTTT. This encodes CASSEYTDEKLFF.

There are a few counts of this clonotype. The J gene is TRBJ2-3, the V gene TRBV7-2, with D possibly matching TRBD1 (5 bases). The germline V gene encodes CDR1 SGHTA and CDR2 FQGNSA. The length of the CDR3 is 15 residues. Trimming took off 3 bases at V and 3 bases at J, with 13 bases between the two ends. The CDR3 sequence: CASSFRGSGTDTQYF. CDR3 DNA: TGTGCCAGCAGCTTTAGGGGCAGTGGGACAGATACGCAGTATTTT. The full variable domain, rest sourced from reference TRBV7-2 and TRBJ2-3, is GAGVSQSPSNKVTEKGKDVELRCDPISGHTALYWYRQSLGQGLEFLIYFQGNSAPDKSGLPSDRFSAERTGGSVSTLTIQRTQQEDSAVYLCASSFRGSGTDTQYFGPGTRLTVL.

This clonotype was observed a handful of times. This chain uses TRBV5-4 with TRBJ1-4, with a possible D match to TRBD1 (5 bases). The CDR3 length is 16 residues. Germline-derived CDR1 and CDR2 are SGHNT and YYREEE (reference sequence). V lost 3 bases and J lost 5, with 17 bases in between. This chain's CDR3 is CASSSWDAGKNEKLFF. Here the CDR3 DNA reads TGTGCCAGCAGCTCCTGGGATGCAGGGAAAAATGAAAAACTGTTTTTT. The full variable domain, rest sourced from reference TRBV5-4 and TRBJ1-4, is ETGVTQSPTHLIKTRGQQVTLRCSSQSGHNTVSWYQQALGQGPQFIFQYYREEENGRGNFPPRFSGLQFPNYSSELNVNALELDDSALYLCASSSWDAGKNEKLFFGSGTQLSVL.

In this sample, this clonotype turned up many times. The chain has TRBV7-2 and TRBJ2-3; perhaps TRBD2 as D (6 bases). Trimming stripped 4 bases from V and 2 bases from J, with 13 bases between. Germline V gene sequence: CDR1 SGHTA, CDR2 FQGNSA. The CDR3 loop spans 15 amino acids. The DNA for the CDR3 is TGTGCCAGCAGCTCTCGGGACTCCAACACAGATACGCAGTATTTT. Protein sequence: CASSSRDSNTDTQYF.

This clonotype was observed at least ten times. The genes are TRBV20-1 and TRBJ2-7, with 12 bases aligning to TRBD2. Germline V gene data show CDR1 as DFQATT and CDR2 as SNEGSKA (reference sequence). V was clipped by 4 bases and J by 1 base; unmatched bases: 5. The CDR3 is 15 amino acids. The CDR3 here is CSATSGRALSYEQYF. CDR3 in DNA: TGCAGTGCTACTAGCGGGAGGGCCTTATCCTACGAGCAGTACTTC.

The CDR3 DNA reads TGCAGTGCAGCGGGACAGTCAAATGAAAAACTGTTTTTT. It translates to CSAAGQSNEKLFF. The rearrangement joins TRBV20-1 to TRBJ1-4, with 7 bases matching TRBD1. Germline V CDR1 and CDR2: DFQATT, SNEGSKA (reference sequence). The ends lost 6 bases at V and 5 bases at J; junction bases unmatched: 6. The CDR3 is 13 residues long.

The chain is built from TRBV20-1 and TRBJ2-2; no clear D gene. From germline, CDR1 is DFQATT and CDR2 SNEGSKA (reference sequence). The CDR3 runs to 14 residues. V lost 3 bases and J 2 bases, leaving 10 bases between the germline ends. The DNA for the CDR3 is TGCAGTGCTAGCAGGCAGACTAACACCGGGGAGCTGTTTTTT. Its protein product is CSASRQTNTGELFF.

This clonotype was recorded a few times. The chain links TRBV5-1 to TRBJ1-1; 7 bases align to TRBD1. From germline, CDR1 is SGHRS and CDR2 YFSETQ. This CDR3 is 14 amino acids long. The trim removed 3 bases at V and 3 bases at J, leaving 5 bases unmatched. The CDR3 DNA sequence: TGCGCCAGCAGCTATGGACAGGAGGACACTGAAGCTTTCTTT. Translated, it gives CASSYGQEDTEAFF.

This clonotype was picked up many times. The J gene is TRBJ2-3, the V gene TRBV7-9, with D possibly matching TRBD2 (5 bases). The V and J ends lost 3 bases and 2 bases respectively, with 9 bases between them. The germline gives CDR1 SEHNR, CDR2 FQNEAQ (reference sequence). The CDR3 sequence is 14 residues long. The CDR3 is CASSLSGYTDTQYF. In DNA, the CDR3 is TGTGCCAGCAGCTTGAGCGGATACACAGATACGCAGTATTTT.

This clonotype came up a few times. V gene TRBV7-6 combines with J gene TRBJ2-3; no clear D. Germline CDR1 reads SGHVS; CDR2 reads FNYEAQ. V lost 1 base to trimming and J lost 0 bases, with 17 bases between them. This CDR3 has 18 residues. The CDR3 loop reads CASSLVPRTITSTDTQYF. CDR3 nucleotides: TGTGCCAGCAGCTTAGTCCCGCGGACGATTACTAGCACAGATACGCAGTATTTT.

This clonotype was observed many times. The rearrangement links TRBV4-2 to TRBJ2-1; weak D call: TRBD2 (5 bases). V was cut by 0 bases and J by 9 bases, with 9 bases left in between. This CDR3 region has 13 residues. Germline CDR1 LGHNA, CDR2 YNFKEQ. DNA of the CDR3: TGTGCCAGCAGCCAAGAAACTAGGGCTGAGCAGTTCTTC. The encoded protein is CASSQETRAEQFF.

CDR3 region: CASSTDRGRFGELFF. CDR3 DNA: TGTGCCAGTAGCACGGACAGGGGGCGTTTCGGGGAGCTGTTTTTT. This chain uses TRBV19 with TRBJ2-2, with 11 bases matching TRBD1. The CDR3 is 15 residues long. The germline V gene encodes CDR1 LNHDA and CDR2 SQIVND (reference sequence). Unmatched junction bases numbered 7, after V lost 6 bases and J lost 7 bases.

V is TRBV27 and J is TRBJ1-2; 7 nucleotides line up with TRBD1. The CDR3 is 16 amino acids. The V gene end was trimmed by 0 bases and the J gene end by 4 bases; junction bases not matched to a gene: 8. The germline gives CDR1 MNHEY, CDR2 SMNVEV (reference sequence). CDR3 in amino acids: CASSLSRAGGAYGYTF. The CDR3 DNA reads TGTGCCAGCAGTTTATCCCGGGCAGGGGGTGCCTATGGCTACACCTTC.

The gene calls are TRBV6-5 and TRBJ2-3; D not resolved. Trimming shortened V by 0 bases and J by 1 base, and 8 bases separated the two germline ends. Germline CDR1 is MNHEY and CDR2 is SVGAGI. The CDR3 is 15 amino acids. The CDR3 DNA sequence: TGTGCCAGCAGTTACTCGACTGTCCGCACAGATACGCAGTATTTT. This encodes CASSYSTVRTDTQYF.

This clonotype was recorded a few times. CDR3 nucleotides: TGTGCCAGCAGCCGGCGGACTAGCGGGAGTACTGAGCAGTTCTTC. Its protein product is CASSRRTSGSTEQFF. The chain employs TRBV11-3 and TRBJ2-1; 13 nucleotides align to TRBD2. J lost 9 bases, V lost 5 bases, and 7 bases had no gene match. The CDR3 loop spans 15 amino acids. The germline V gene has CDR1 SGHNT and CDR2 YENEEA.